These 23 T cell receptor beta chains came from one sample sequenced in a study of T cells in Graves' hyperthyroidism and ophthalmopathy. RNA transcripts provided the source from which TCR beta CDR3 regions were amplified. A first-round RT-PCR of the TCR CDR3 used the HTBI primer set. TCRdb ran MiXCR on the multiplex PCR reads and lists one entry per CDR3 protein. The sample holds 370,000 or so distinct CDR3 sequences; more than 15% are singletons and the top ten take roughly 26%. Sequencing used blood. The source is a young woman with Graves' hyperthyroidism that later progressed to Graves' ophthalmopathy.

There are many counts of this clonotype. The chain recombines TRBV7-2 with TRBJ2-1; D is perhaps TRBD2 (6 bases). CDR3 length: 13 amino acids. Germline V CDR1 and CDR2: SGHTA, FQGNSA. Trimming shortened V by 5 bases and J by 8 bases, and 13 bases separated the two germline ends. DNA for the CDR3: TGTGCCAGCAGCACCGAGCTAGCGTATGAGCAGTTCTTC. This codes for CASSTELAYEQFF.

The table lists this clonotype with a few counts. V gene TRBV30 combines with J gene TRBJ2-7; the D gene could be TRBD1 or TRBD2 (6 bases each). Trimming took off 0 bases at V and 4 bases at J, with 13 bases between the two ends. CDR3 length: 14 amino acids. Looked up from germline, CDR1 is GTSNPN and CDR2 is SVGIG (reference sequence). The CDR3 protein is CAWSVRGPGYEQYF. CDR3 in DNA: TGTGCCTGGAGTGTACGGGGGCCCGGATACGAGCAGTACTTC.

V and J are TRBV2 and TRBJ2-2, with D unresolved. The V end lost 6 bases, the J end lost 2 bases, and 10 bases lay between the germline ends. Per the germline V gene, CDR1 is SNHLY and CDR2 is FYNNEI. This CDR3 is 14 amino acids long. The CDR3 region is CASRGLGNTGELFF. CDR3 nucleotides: TGTGCCAGCAGGGGGTTGGGAAACACCGGGGAGCTGTTTTTT.

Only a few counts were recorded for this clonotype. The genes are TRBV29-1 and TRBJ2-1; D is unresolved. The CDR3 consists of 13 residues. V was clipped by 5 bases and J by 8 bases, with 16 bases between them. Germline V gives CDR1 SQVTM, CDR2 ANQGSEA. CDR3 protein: CSVLFLEFHEQFF. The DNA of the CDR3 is TGCAGCGTTCTCTTTCTAGAGTTCCATGAGCAGTTCTTC.

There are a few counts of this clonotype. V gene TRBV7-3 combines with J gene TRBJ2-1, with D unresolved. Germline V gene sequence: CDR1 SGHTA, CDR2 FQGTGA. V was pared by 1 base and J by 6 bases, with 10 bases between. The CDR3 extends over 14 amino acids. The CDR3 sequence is CASSLIVLINEQFF. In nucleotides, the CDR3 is TGTGCCAGCAGCTTAATCGTCTTAATCAATGAGCAGTTCTTC.

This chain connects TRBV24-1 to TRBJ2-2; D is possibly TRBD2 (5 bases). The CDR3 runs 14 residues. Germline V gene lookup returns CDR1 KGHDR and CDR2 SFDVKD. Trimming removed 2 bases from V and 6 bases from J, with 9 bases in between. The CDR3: CATSDSRGSGELFF. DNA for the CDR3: TGTGCCACCAGTGATTCTCGGGGTTCCGGGGAGCTGTTTTTT.

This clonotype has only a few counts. The CDR3 here is CAISDPGSQPQHF. The DNA of the CDR3 is TGTGCCATCAGTGATCCGGGGAGTCAGCCCCAGCATTTT. J is TRBJ1-5 and V is TRBV10-3; D remains unclear. Trimming removed 3 bases at V and 6 bases at J, with 9 bases between. This CDR3 comprises 13 residues. In germline, CDR1 is ENHRY, CDR2 SYGVKD.

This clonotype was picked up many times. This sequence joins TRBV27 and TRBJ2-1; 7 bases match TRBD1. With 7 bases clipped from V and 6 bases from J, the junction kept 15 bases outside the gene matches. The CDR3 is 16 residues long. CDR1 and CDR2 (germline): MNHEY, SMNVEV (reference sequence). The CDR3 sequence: CASTPYRGSSGNEQFF. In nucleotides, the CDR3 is TGTGCCAGCACTCCCTACAGGGGCTCATCCGGCAATGAGCAGTTCTTC.

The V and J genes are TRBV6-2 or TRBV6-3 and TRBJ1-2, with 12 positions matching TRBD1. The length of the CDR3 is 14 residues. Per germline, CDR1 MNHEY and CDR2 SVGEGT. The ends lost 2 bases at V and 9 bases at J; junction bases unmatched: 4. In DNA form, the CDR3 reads TGTGCCAGCAGTTACGGGACAGGGGGCGAGAGCTACACCTTC. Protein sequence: CASSYGTGGESYTF.

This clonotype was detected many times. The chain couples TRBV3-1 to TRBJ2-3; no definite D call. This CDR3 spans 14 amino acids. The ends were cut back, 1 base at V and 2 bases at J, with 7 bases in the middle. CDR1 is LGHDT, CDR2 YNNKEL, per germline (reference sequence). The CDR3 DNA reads TGTGCCAGCAGCCAAGCGGCCTACACAGATACGCAGTATTTT. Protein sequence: CASSQAAYTDTQYF.

The CDR3 DNA follows: TGTGCCAGCAGTTTGGGGGGGAACGAAAAACTGTTTTTT. Translated: CASSLGGNEKLFF. This chain uses TRBV12-3 or TRBV12-4 with TRBJ1-4; a weak D match, TRBD1 (5 bases). Deletions cut 3 bases from V and 8 bases from J, with 10 bases between. This CDR3 spans 13 amino acids.

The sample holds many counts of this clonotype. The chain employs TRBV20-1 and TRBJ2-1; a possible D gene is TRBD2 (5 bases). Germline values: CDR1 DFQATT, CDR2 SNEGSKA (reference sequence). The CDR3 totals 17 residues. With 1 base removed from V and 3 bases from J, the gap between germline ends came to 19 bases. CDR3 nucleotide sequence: TGCAGTGCTAGAGGGTGGGGAGCGGCCGATCACTACAATGAGCAGTTCTTC. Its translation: CSARGWGAADHYNEQFF.

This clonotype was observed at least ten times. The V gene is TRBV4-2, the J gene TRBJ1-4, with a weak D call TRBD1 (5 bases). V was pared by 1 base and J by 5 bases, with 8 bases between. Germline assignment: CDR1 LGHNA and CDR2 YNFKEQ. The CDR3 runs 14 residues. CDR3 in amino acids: CASSQGGGNEKLFF. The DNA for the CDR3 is TGTGCCAGCAGCCAAGGTGGGGGAAATGAAAAACTGTTTTTT.

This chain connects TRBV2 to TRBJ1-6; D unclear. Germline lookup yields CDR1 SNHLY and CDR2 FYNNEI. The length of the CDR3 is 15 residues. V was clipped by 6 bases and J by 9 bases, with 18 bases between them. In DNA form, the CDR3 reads TGTGCCAGCAGCGTAGACGCAGCCAGAATTTCACCCCTCCACTTT. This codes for CASSVDAARISPLHF.

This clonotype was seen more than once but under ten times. The CDR3 sequence is CAWRDNNSPLHF. The CDR3 coding sequence is TGTGCCTGGAGGGATAATAATTCACCCCTCCACTTT. The chain is built from TRBV30 and TRBJ1-6; D call uncertain. CDR1 is GTSNPN and CDR2 is SVGIG in the germline V gene (reference sequence). The CDR3 sequence is 12 residues long. Trimming left V 3 bases short and J 5 bases short, with 5 bases between.

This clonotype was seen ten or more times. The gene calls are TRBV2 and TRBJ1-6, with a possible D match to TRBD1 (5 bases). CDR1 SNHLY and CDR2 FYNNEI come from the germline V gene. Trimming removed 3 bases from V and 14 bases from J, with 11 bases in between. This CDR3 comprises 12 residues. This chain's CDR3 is CASSDEGRALHF. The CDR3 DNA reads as TGTGCCAGCAGTGATGAGGGGAGGGCCCTCCACTTT.

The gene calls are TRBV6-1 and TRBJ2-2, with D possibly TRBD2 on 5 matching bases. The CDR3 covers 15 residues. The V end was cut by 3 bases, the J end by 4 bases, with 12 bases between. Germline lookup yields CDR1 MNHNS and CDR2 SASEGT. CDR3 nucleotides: TGTGCCAGCAGTGATGCTTTTCGGGGCACCGGGGAGCTGTTTTTT. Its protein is CASSDAFRGTGELFF.

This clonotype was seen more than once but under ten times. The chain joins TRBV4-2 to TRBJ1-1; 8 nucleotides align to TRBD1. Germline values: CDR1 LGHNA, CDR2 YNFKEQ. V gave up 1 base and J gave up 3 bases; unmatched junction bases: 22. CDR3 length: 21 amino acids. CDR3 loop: CASSQGFGTGWERGRDTEAFF. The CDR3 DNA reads TGTGCCAGCAGCCAAGGTTTTGGGACAGGATGGGAAAGGGGAAGGGACACTGAAGCTTTCTTT.

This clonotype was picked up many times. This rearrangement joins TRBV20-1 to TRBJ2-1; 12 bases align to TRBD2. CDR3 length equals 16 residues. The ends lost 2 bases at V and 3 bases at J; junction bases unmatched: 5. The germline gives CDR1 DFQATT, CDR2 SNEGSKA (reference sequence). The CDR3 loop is CSARLTTSGGYNEQFF. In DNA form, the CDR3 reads TGCAGTGCTAGACTGACGACTAGCGGGGGCTACAATGAGCAGTTCTTC.

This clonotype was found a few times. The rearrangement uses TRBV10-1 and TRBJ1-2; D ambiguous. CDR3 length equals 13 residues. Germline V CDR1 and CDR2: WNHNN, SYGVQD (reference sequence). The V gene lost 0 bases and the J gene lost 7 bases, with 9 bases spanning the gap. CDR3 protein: CASSESTAGGYTF. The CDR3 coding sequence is TGCGCCAGCAGTGAGTCGACGGCGGGTGGCTACACCTTC.

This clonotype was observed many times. DNA of the CDR3: TGTGCCAGCAGTTTAGTAACGTACTACGAGCAGTACTTC. Encoded protein: CASSLVTYYEQYF. This chain connects TRBV12-3 or TRBV12-4 to TRBJ2-7; D is unresolved. V lost 1 base, J lost 3 bases, and 7 bases lay in between. CDR3 size: 13 residues.

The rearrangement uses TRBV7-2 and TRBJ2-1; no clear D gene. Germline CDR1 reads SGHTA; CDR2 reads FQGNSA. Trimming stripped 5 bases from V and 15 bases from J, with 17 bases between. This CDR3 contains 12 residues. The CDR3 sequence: CASSLLNQAGFF. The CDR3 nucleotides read TGTGCCAGCAGCCTCCTCAACCAAGCAGGGTTCTTC. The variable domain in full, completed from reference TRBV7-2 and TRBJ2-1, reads GAGVSQSPSNKVTEKGKDVELRCDPISGHTALYWYRQSLGQGLEFLIYFQGNSAPDKSGLPSDRFSAERTGGSVSTLTIQRTQQEDSAVYLCASSLLNQAGFFGPGTRLTVL.

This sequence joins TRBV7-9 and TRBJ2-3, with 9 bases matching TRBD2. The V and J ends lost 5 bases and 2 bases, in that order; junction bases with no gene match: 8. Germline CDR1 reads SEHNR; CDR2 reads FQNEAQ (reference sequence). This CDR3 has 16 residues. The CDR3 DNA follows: TGTGCCAGCAGCAGATGGGCTAGCGGGGCCACAGATACGCAGTATTTT. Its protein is CASSRWASGATDTQYF. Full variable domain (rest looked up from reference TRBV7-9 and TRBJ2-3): DTGVSQNPRHKITKRGQNVTFRCDPISEHNRLYWYRQTLGQGPEFLTYFQNEAQLEKSRLLSDRFSAERPKGSFSTLEIQRTEQGDSAMYLCASSRWASGATDTQYFGPGTRLTVL.